Presented here are 27 T cell receptor beta chains from one specimen sequenced in a study of T cell responses to AZD1222 COVID-19 vaccine. This table comes from immunoSEQ multiplex PCR, and its TCRdb copy is limited to in-frame clones, with some not included. The data hold 90,000 or so clones, with 65% to 90% observed a single time. The source material was peripheral blood, sampled on day 0 of AZD1222 vaccination. The receptor source for this set is an adult in good health.

This chain joins TRBV30 and TRBJ2-1; D tentatively reads TRBD1 or TRBD2 (5 bases each). Germline V gene data show CDR1 as GTSNPN and CDR2 as SVGIG (reference sequence). V gave up 0 bases and J gave up 1 base, with 10 bases separating them. The CDR3 is 15 amino acids. Written as DNA, the CDR3 is TGTGCCTGGAGTGTACGGGGCAGATCCTACAATGAGCAGTTCTTC. Residues: CAWSVRGRSYNEQFF.

The gene calls are TRBV5-1 and TRBJ1-1; D is unresolved. V lost 4 bases, J lost 3 bases, and 10 bases lay in between. The CDR3 extends over 13 amino acids. Germline-derived CDR1 and CDR2 are SGHRS and YFSETQ. In DNA, the CDR3 is TGCGCCAGCAGCCTAGGGTACGACACTGAAGCTTTCTTT. It codes for CASSLGYDTEAFF.

The chain couples TRBV3-1 (or the pseudogene TRBV3-2) to TRBJ1-4; 7 positions match TRBD1. The CDR3 has 17 amino acids. Germline-derived CDR1 and CDR2 are LGHDT and YNNKEL (reference sequence). V lost 0 bases to trimming and J lost 8 bases; unmatched junction nucleotides: 12. CDR3 region: CASSQDQIGTRGEKLFF. The CDR3 DNA is TGTGCCAGCAGCCAAGATCAAATCGGGACCAGGGGGGAAAAACTGTTTTTT.

V gene TRBV11-1 combines with J gene TRBJ1-2; the D is unclear. The V gene's germline CDR1 is SGHAT and CDR2 FQDESV (reference sequence). The V end lost 1 base, the J end lost 2 bases, and 8 bases lay between the germline ends. The CDR3 is 14 amino acids. The CDR3 bases are TGTGCCAGCAGCTTAGATGTCAAGAACTATGGCTACACCTTC. Its translation is CASSLDVKNYGYTF.

V and J are TRBV18 and TRBJ2-3; D is unclear. Trimming shortened V by 0 bases and J by 5 bases, and 6 bases separated the two germline ends. Germline-derived CDR1 and CDR2 are KGHSH and LQKENI. This CDR3 has 13 residues. As DNA, the CDR3 is TGTGCCAGCTCACCACCTGGGGTAGATACGCAGTATTTT. Protein sequence: CASSPPGVDTQYF.

V is TRBV2 and J is TRBJ2-2; D is uncertain. Germline V gives CDR1 SNHLY, CDR2 FYNNEI. The CDR3 is 13 residues long. The V end lost 6 bases, the J end lost 0 bases, and 5 bases lay between the germline ends. CDR3 amino acids: CASRTANTGELFF. As DNA, the CDR3 is TGTGCCAGCAGGACCGCGAACACCGGGGAGCTGTTTTTT.

The rearrangement links TRBV7-2 to TRBJ1-4, with 10 bases that match TRBD1. V shed 5 bases, J shed 2 bases, and the junction held 5 bases outside the gene matches. Germline CDR1 reads SGHTA; CDR2 reads FQGNSA. The CDR3 sequence is 16 residues long. CDR3 in amino acids: CASSHGQGVTNEKLFF. The CDR3 nucleotides are TGTGCCAGCAGCCACGGACAGGGGGTGACTAATGAAAAACTGTTTTTT.

V and J are TRBV6-1 and TRBJ2-3; possible D gene TRBD1, 5 bases. The V end lost 0 bases, the J end lost 3 bases, and 10 bases lay between the germline ends. The CDR3 covers 15 residues. The germline CDR1 and CDR2 sequences are MNHNS and SASEGT. The CDR3 reads CASSEAARTTDTQYF. CDR3 nucleotides: TGTGCCAGCAGTGAAGCGGCCAGGACAACAGATACGCAGTATTTT.

The chain links TRBV4-3 to TRBJ2-7; TRBD1 matches at 12 bases. V dropped 2 bases and J dropped 5; count of bases not matched to a gene: 16. Germline CDR1 LGHNA, CDR2 YSLEER. The CDR3 totals 19 residues. The CDR3 DNA reads as TGCGCCAGCAGCCAACTTGGGATTTGGTCGGGACAGGGGGCCGACGAGCAGTACTTC. It yields the protein CASSQLGIWSGQGADEQYF.

This clone was found once. V and J are TRBV2 and TRBJ1-2; a possible D gene is TRBD1 (6 bases). There are 15 residues in the CDR3. The V and J ends lost 4 bases and 4 bases respectively, with 16 bases between them. In germline, CDR1 is SNHLY, CDR2 FYNNEI. The CDR3 coding sequence is TGTGCCAGCAGTGTGTACCGGGACACCAGCTATGGCTACACCTTC. Its translation is CASSVYRDTSYGYTF.

This chain uses TRBV7-8 with TRBJ1-2; perhaps TRBD1 as D (5 bases). V was shortened by 1 base and J by 4 bases, with 13 bases between the two germline ends. The CDR3 extends over 15 amino acids. Germline CDR1 SGHVS, CDR2 FQNEAQ. Here the CDR3 reads CASSLGGTIFYGYTF. The DNA of the CDR3 is TGTGCCAGCAGCTTAGGGGGCACCATTTTCTATGGCTACACCTTC.

The gene calls are TRBV5-8 and TRBJ2-1; 7 bases fit TRBD1. This CDR3 is 14 amino acids long. Losses at the gene ends were 7 bases for V and 8 bases for J; bases not matched to a gene: 12. The germline V gene encodes CDR1 SGHTS and CDR2 YDEGEE. The CDR3 nucleotides read TGTGCCAGCGCTAAGGGGGCGCCGGGCGATGAGCAGTTCTTC. This translates into CASAKGAPGDEQFF.

This clone was observed a single time. The V gene is TRBV24-1, the J gene TRBJ1-5; D might be TRBD1 (5 bases). Looked up from germline, CDR1 is KGHDR and CDR2 is SFDVKD. CDR3 length equals 16 residues. V was pared by 3 bases and J by 7 bases, with 18 bases between. CDR3 sequence (DNA): TGTGCCACCAGTGATGCAACAGGTGCCCCGAGGCAGCCCCAGCATTTT. The encoded protein is CATSDATGAPRQPQHF.

This chain links TRBV5-1 with TRBJ2-3, with 10 bases identical to TRBD1. This CDR3 is 15 amino acids long. After removal of 4 bases from V and 2 bases from J, the junction contained 4 bases not matched to a gene. Germline CDR1 reads SGHRS; CDR2 reads YFSETQ. CDR3 bases: TGCGCCAGCAGCCGGGACAGGGGATACACAGATACGCAGTATTTT. Residues: CASSRDRGYTDTQYF.

The chain couples TRBV12-3 or TRBV12-4 to TRBJ2-7; D could derive from TRBD1 or TRBD2 (5 bases each). The CDR3 extends over 13 amino acids. V was trimmed by 7 bases and J by 5 bases, leaving 15 bases between them. The CDR3: CASKRARGDEQYF. The CDR3 DNA follows: TGTGCCAGCAAACGGGCCCGGGGCGACGAGCAGTACTTC.

The rearrangement joins TRBV4-3 to TRBJ2-7, with 9 bases fitting TRBD1. This CDR3 region has 15 residues. J lost 3 bases, V lost 2 bases, and 5 bases had no gene match. Germline V CDR1 and CDR2: LGHNA, YSLEER. CDR3 DNA: TGCGCCAGCAGCCAACGGACAGGGGAAAGCTACGAGCAGTACTTC. It specifies CASSQRTGESYEQYF.

This clone has a handful of counts. The chain recombines TRBV27 with TRBJ1-1; D call uncertain. Germline V gene sequence: CDR1 MNHEY, CDR2 SMNVEV (reference sequence). The ends were cut back, 6 bases at V and 1 base at J, with 12 bases in the middle. The CDR3 has 14 amino acids. The CDR3 spells CASRLPGPNTEAFF. In DNA form, the CDR3 reads TGTGCCAGCAGGCTACCCGGACCGAACACTGAAGCTTTCTTT.

The CDR3 DNA follows: TGTGCCAGCAGCCCTTCGACAGGGTTTCGGTCAGGACTCTCCTACAATGAGCAGTTCTTC. This codes for CASSPSTGFRSGLSYNEQFF. The V and J genes are TRBV9 and TRBJ2-1; 7 bases agree with TRBD1. V was pared by 4 bases and J by 0 bases, with 19 bases of the junction left unmatched. The CDR3 has 20 amino acids. Looked up from germline, CDR1 is SGDLS and CDR2 is YYNGEE.

CDR3 in amino acids: CSVEAGRGETQYF. CDR3 DNA sequence: TGCAGCGTTGAGGCGGGCAGGGGGGAGACCCAGTACTTC. This chain connects TRBV29-1 to TRBJ2-5; 7 positions agree with TRBD1. Germline-derived CDR1 and CDR2 are SQVTM and ANQGSEA. The CDR3 extends over 13 amino acids. After removal of 3 bases from V and 5 bases from J, the junction contained 6 bases not matched to a gene.

The chain links TRBV5-1 to TRBJ2-7; 7 positions agree with TRBD1. V lost 4 bases, J lost 6 bases, and 7 bases stayed unmatched. The germline V gene has CDR1 SGHRS and CDR2 YFSETQ. CDR3 length: 13 residues. The CDR3 sequence is CASSDNTGAEQYF. The CDR3 DNA follows: TGCGCCAGCAGCGACAACACAGGGGCCGAGCAGTACTTC.

V gene TRBV28 combines with J gene TRBJ2-1; 9 bases match TRBD2. Germline V gives CDR1 MDHEN, CDR2 SYDVKM. This CDR3 region has 16 residues. J was trimmed by 2 bases and V by 2 bases; bases with no gene match: 4. CDR3 sequence reads: CASSLVASGTYNEQFF. In DNA, the CDR3 is TGTGCCAGCAGTTTAGTAGCTAGCGGGACCTACAATGAGCAGTTCTTC.

This clone showed up just once. The CDR3 DNA is TGTGCCAGCAGCCAAGATGTAGGGCAGGGGTGGGGTTACAATGAGCAGTTCTTC. It specifies CASSQDVGQGWGYNEQFF. The chain combines TRBV3-1 (or the pseudogene TRBV3-2) with TRBJ2-1, with D possibly TRBD1 on 6 matching bases. CDR3 length: 18 amino acids. The V end lost 0 bases, the J end lost 4 bases, and 19 bases lay between the germline ends. Germline V gives CDR1 LGHDT, CDR2 YNNKEL (reference sequence).

The gene calls are TRBV4-1 and TRBJ1-2; D is perhaps TRBD1 (5 bases). The CDR3 has 13 amino acids. CDR1 is MGHRA and CDR2 is YSYEKL in the germline V gene. Trimming shortened V by 3 bases and J by 6 bases, and 11 bases separated the two germline ends. CDR3 residues: CASSHGTDDGYTF. CDR3 nucleotides: TGCGCCAGCAGCCATGGGACGGATGATGGCTACACCTTC.

V gene TRBV19 combines with J gene TRBJ1-5; TRBD1 agrees at 7 bases. Per germline, CDR1 LNHDA and CDR2 SQIVND (reference sequence). Trimming removed 7 bases from V and 5 bases from J; junction bases left unmatched: 8. This CDR3 has 14 residues. CDR3 sequence: CASNSDRLDQPQHF. In nucleotides, the CDR3 is TGTGCCAGTAACTCGGACAGGCTGGATCAGCCCCAGCATTTT.

The V gene is TRBV7-6, the J gene TRBJ2-7; D not resolved. Germline CDR1 is SGHVS and CDR2 is FNYEAQ. Trimming took 5 bases from V and 2 from J, leaving 16 bases between them. CDR3 length: 15 residues. The chain's CDR3 is CASSPTRTGAYEQYF. The CDR3 nucleotides read TGTGCCAGCAGCCCGACGCGGACCGGCGCCTACGAGCAGTACTTC.

The chain is built from TRBV3-1 (or the pseudogene TRBV3-2) and TRBJ1-3; D call uncertain. CDR1 LGHDT and CDR2 YNNKEL come from the germline V gene (reference sequence). V lost 8 bases to trimming and J lost 2 bases, with 7 bases between them. This CDR3 has 12 amino acids. The CDR3 is CASGLTGNTIYF. The CDR3 DNA reads TGTGCCAGCGGACTTACTGGAAACACCATATATTTT.

CDR3 in DNA: TGTGCCAGCAGCCAAGAAATAGGCGGGAATAGCTGGGAGCTGTTTTTT. Protein: CASSQEIGGNSWELFF. The chain carries TRBV4-2 and TRBJ2-2, with a possible D match to TRBD2 (6 bases). The germline V gene encodes CDR1 LGHNA and CDR2 YNFKEQ. There are 16 residues in the CDR3. Trimming shortened V by 0 bases and J by 9 bases, and 17 bases separated the two germline ends.